Presented here are 9 T cell receptor beta chains from one specimen sequenced in a study of blood T cell repertoires in COVID-19. Here immunoSEQ multiplex PCR was the method, and the copy in TCRdb shows in-frame clones only, minus some. The data contain just over 150,000 clones, 70% to 85% of them singletons. Sequences were obtained from peripheral blood. Receptor source: a woman aged 50 to 60 with acute or convalescent COVID-19.

The rearrangement uses TRBV11-2 and TRBJ2-7; 11 bases fit TRBD2. The CDR3 runs to 15 residues. Germline CDR1 SGHAT, CDR2 FQNNGV. Trimming took 6 bases from V and 2 from J; bases not matched to a gene: 6. The CDR3 DNA reads TGTGCCAGCAGGAGGACTAGCGGGCCTCCCTACGAGCAGTACTTC. It encodes CASRRTSGPPYEQYF.

The chain links TRBV11-3 to TRBJ1-3; D not certain. There are 14 residues in the CDR3. The ends were cut back, 3 bases at V and 3 bases at J, with 9 bases in the middle. Germline V gives CDR1 SGHNT, CDR2 YENEEA. Here the CDR3 DNA reads TGTGCCAGCAGCTTGGGAGGTATTGGAAACACCATATATTTT. Protein product: CASSLGGIGNTIYF.

The chain is built from TRBV29-1 and TRBJ2-3; TRBD1 matches at 8 bases. The CDR3 has 15 residues. With 7 bases clipped from V and 1 base from J, the junction kept 10 bases outside the gene matches. Germline lookup yields CDR1 SQVTM and CDR2 ANQGSEA. The CDR3 DNA is TGCAGCGGCTCACGGGGGACAGGTGGCACAGATACGCAGTATTTT. Protein sequence: CSGSRGTGGTDTQYF.

This clone was seen only a few times. The gene calls are TRBV9 and TRBJ2-3, with 8 bases matching TRBD2. This CDR3 region has 15 residues. V was clipped by 4 bases and J by 1 base; unmatched bases: 5. CDR1 is SGDLS and CDR2 is YYNGEE in the germline V gene. The DNA for the CDR3 is TGTGCCAGCAGCCCCCGGGAGGGGGGCACAGATACGCAGTATTTT. It yields the protein CASSPREGGTDTQYF.

CDR3 sequence reads: CASSRDRANYGYTF. The CDR3 nucleotides read TGTGCCAGTAGCCGGGACAGGGCTAACTATGGCTACACCTTC. This chain connects TRBV19 to TRBJ1-2; 9 bases line up with TRBD1. This CDR3 is built from 14 residues. Germline loops: CDR1 LNHDA, CDR2 SQIVND (reference sequence). V shed 6 bases and J 0 bases; nucleotides not matched to a gene: 2.

V is TRBV15 and J is TRBJ2-1; a weak D match, TRBD1 (6 bases). Trimming removed 0 bases at V and 0 bases at J, with 9 bases between. In germline, CDR1 is LNHNV, CDR2 YYDKDF (reference sequence). There are 16 residues in the CDR3. CDR3 sequence (DNA): TGTGCCACCAGCAGAGACAGGGGTAGCTCCTACAATGAGCAGTTCTTC. Translated, it gives CATSRDRGSSYNEQFF.

This clone came up once. The chain is built from TRBV7-2 and TRBJ2-4; TRBD1 agrees at 7 bases. Germline V CDR1 and CDR2: SGHTA, FQGNSA. CDR3 length equals 15 residues. After removal of 3 bases from V and 8 bases from J, the junction contained 10 bases not matched to a gene. This CDR3 is CASSFFGTVGDIQYF. The CDR3 DNA reads as TGTGCCAGCAGCTTCTTCGGGACAGTCGGAGACATTCAGTACTTC.

The chain recombines TRBV7-8 with TRBJ2-5; the match to TRBD2 covers 7 bases. V was pared by 3 bases and J by 5 bases, with 3 bases of the junction left unmatched. CDR3 size: 13 residues. Germline V gives CDR1 SGHVS, CDR2 FQNEAQ. The CDR3 DNA reads TGTGCCAGCAGCTTCGCGGGAGTGGAGACCCAGTACTTC. Translating it yields CASSFAGVETQYF.

The rearrangement joins TRBV10-3 to TRBJ2-7, with TRBD2 identical over 12 bases. Germline values: CDR1 ENHRY, CDR2 SYGVKD. V shed 8 bases, J shed 4 bases, and the junction held 0 bases outside the gene matches. This CDR3 contains 12 residues. The CDR3 sequence is CAIGLAGYEQYF. The CDR3 DNA follows: TGTGCCATCGGACTAGCGGGGTACGAGCAGTACTTC.